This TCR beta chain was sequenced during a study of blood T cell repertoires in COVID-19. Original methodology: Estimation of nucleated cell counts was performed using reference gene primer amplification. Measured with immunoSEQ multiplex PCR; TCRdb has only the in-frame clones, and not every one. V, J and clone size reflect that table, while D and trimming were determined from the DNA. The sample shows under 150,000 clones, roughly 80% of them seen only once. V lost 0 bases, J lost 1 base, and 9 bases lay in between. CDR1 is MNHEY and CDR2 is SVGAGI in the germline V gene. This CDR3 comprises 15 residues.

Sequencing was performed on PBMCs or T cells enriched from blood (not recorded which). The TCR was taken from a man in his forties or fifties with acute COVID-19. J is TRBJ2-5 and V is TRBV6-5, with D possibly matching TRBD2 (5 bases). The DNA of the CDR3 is TGTGCCAGCAGTTACTCAAAGCGGCCCCAAGAGACCCAGTACTTC. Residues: CASSYSKRPQETQYF.